Listed below are T cell receptor beta chains from one sample, sequenced in a study of blood T cells in healthy people across ages. TCRdb recomputed calls from the 5' RACE reads with MiXCR, one row per CDR3 protein. The sample yields some 1.5 million distinct CDR3 sequences, 28% seen once. The source material was blood. The receptors derive from a woman aged 30 to 39 in good health. Both conserved end residues are part of each CDR3. The D gene is left open where the match is weak.

-	TRBV29-1	TRBJ1-1	CSVERRVNTEAFF
TRBD1	TRBV7-9	TRBJ2-1	CASSFTGGGPYNEQFF
-	TRBV20-1	TRBJ2-7	CSARSRDWNSYEQYF
TRBD1	TRBV20-1	-	CSAERGGDEQYF
-	TRBV6-2/TRBV6-3	TRBJ2-4	CAAAPAGRGNIQYF
-	TRBV20-1	TRBJ2-1	CSARAPIGSSYNEQFF
-	TRBV7-9	TRBJ2-7	CASSDRESYEQYF
TRBD1	TRBV7-2	TRBJ1-2	CASSPRQGVDYGYTF
-	TRBV2	TRBJ1-2	CASSVLLANYGYTF
-	TRBV3-1	TRBJ2-7	CASSQVPVYYEQYF
-	TRBV2	-	CASSEYSHSYEQYF
TRBD1	TRBV5-1	TRBJ1-1	CASSLGFRDRLNTEAFF
-	TRBV6-2/TRBV6-3	TRBJ2-3	CASRTPRSGTDTQYF
-	TRBV24-1	TRBJ2-1	CATSAGGEGSYNEQFF
-	TRBV28	TRBJ2-2	CASSFVGMAGELFF
-	TRBV5-1	TRBJ2-7	CASSSGPTGQYF
-	TRBV19	TRBJ1-5	CASTSRNQPQHF
TRBD2	TRBV7-9	-	CASSLSGGNEQYF
TRBD2	TRBV19	TRBJ2-1	CASRLGTSGEQFF
-	TRBV14	TRBJ2-3	CASSQDAGIAQYF
-	TRBV7-2	TRBJ2-5	CASSLLAPETQYF
-	TRBV12-3/TRBV12-4	TRBJ2-3	CASSSPESDTQYF
-	TRBV12-3/TRBV12-4	TRBJ1-3	CASRWTGSGNTIYF
TRBD1	TRBV5-5	TRBJ1-2	CARSLGQAYGYTF
-	TRBV12-3/TRBV12-4	TRBJ2-3	CASMAGRTDTQYF
-	TRBV15	TRBJ2-7	CATSTIRQDEQYF
TRBD2	TRBV5-4	TRBJ2-5	CASSGTSGRGWETQYF
-	TRBV10-3	TRBJ2-7	CAINTRQESYEQYF
-	TRBV7-3	TRBJ2-5	CASSLGPRGSETQYF
-	TRBV20-1	TRBJ1-4	CWGVGGEKLFF
TRBD1	TRBV5-1	TRBJ2-7	CASSPGQVEDEQYF
-	TRBV6-2/TRBV6-3	TRBJ2-2	CAGSTGLGELFF
-	TRBV5-1	TRBJ2-1	CASSSLVAGAGNEQFF
TRBD1	TRBV5-5	TRBJ2-1	CASSRTGLDEQFF
-	TRBV7-2	TRBJ2-3	CASTTPRDTQYF
-	TRBV7-2	TRBJ2-5	CASSNRDLAQETQYF
TRBD2	TRBV6-6	TRBJ2-1	CASSFGRLAIYNEQFF
TRBD1	TRBV20-1	TRBJ1-2	CSAIRDRNYGYTF
TRBD1	TRBV7-2	TRBJ2-7	CASRTGGASYNEQYF
TRBD2	TRBV12-3/TRBV12-4	TRBJ2-3	CASSPPGLASTDTQYF
-	TRBV6-2/TRBV6-3	TRBJ2-7	CASSYSAPSEQYF
-	TRBV11-2	TRBJ1-1	CASSLPRGPNTEAFF
TRBD1	TRBV7-9	TRBJ2-5	CASSLEGTAQETQYF
-	TRBV4-1	TRBJ2-4	CASSLFLSAKNIQYF
-	TRBV4-3	TRBJ2-7	CASSQDRGAIYEQYF
TRBD1	TRBV5-5	TRBJ2-1	CASSATGGYNEQFF
-	TRBV5-1	TRBJ2-3	CASRLSLRESTDTQYF
-	TRBV6-5	TRBJ2-7	CASSSSYYEQYF
TRBD2	TRBV10-1	TRBJ2-7	CASSESGAGGSSYEQYF
-	TRBV27	TRBJ2-5	CASSFWDRQETQYF